This entry features one TCR beta chain sequence. An amount of RNA that ranged from about 0.45 to 1 ug was reverse transcribed with random hexamers. MiXCR, applied by TCRdb to the immunoSEQ multiplex PCR reads, yields one record per CDR3 protein. The table shows roughly 180,000 distinct CDR3 sequences, with about 94% occurring only once. The T cells that were sequenced for TCR beta were CD8+ and CD4+ cells from blood. Purification of the CD8+ and CD4+ T cells relied on negative isolation, and TEMRA cells underwent FACS enrichment. V gave up 7 bases and J gave up 8 bases, with 11 bases separating them. The CDR3 sequence is 11 residues long. The V gene's germline CDR1 is MNHEY and CDR2 SMNVEV (reference sequence). The data were obtained in a study of CD8 T cells in Susac syndrome.

Source material: CD4+ T cells from PBMCs. The gene calls are TRBV27 and TRBJ1-2; D not resolved. This sequence was found in a human donor in good health. CDR3 bases: TGTGCCAGCATCCGCTTTCCCGGCTACACCTTC. This translates into CASIRFPGYTF.